These T cell receptor beta chains were read from a single sample in a study of PD-L1 blockade in urothelial cancer. Assay used: immunoSEQ multiplex PCR; TCRdb lists only in-frame clones, some missing. The data show over 100,000 clones, more than 85% seen once. Specimen: PBMCs, collected around atezolizumab (anti-PD-L1) treatment. All receptors come from a man in his 60s with urothelial cancer. Both conserved end residues are part of each CDR3. A D gene is named only where the DNA matches it firmly. A row's size may be missing; if present it is once, few, many or a size class.

j_gene | v_gene | abundance | d_gene | CDR3nt | CDR3aa
TRBJ1-5 | TRBV4-2 | . | . | TGTGCCAGCAGCCAAGTTCAGGGTAGGGAAAATCAGCCCCAGCATTTT | CASSQVQGRENQPQHF
TRBJ2-7 | TRBV5-4 | . | TRBD1 | TGTGCCAGCAGCTCTATGACAGGGGGCTACGAGCAGTACTTC | CASSSMTGGYEQYF
TRBJ2-6 | TRBV12-5 | . | TRBD1 | TGTGCTAGTGGACAATCCGGGACAGCAAACTCTGGGGCCAACGTCCTGACTTTC | CASGQSGTANSGANVLTF
TRBJ2-5 | TRBV6-5 | . | TRBD1 | TGTGCCAGCAGTCCCACCTTCGACAGGGCTGAGACCCAGTACTTC | CASSPTFDRAETQYF
TRBJ1-2 | TRBV5-4 | . | TRBD1 | TGTGCCAGCAGCTTGGAAGGGGGCGCGGGCGGCTACACCTTC | CASSLEGGAGGYTF
TRBJ1-1 | TRBV5-4 | once | . | TGTGCCAGCAGCTTCTTCGGGGTGGGGTACACTGAAGCTTTCTTT | CASSFFGVGYTEAFF
TRBJ1-2 | TRBV11-2 | . | TRBD1 | TGTGCCAGCAGGTCTGTGAGGACAGGGGGGAGCAGGCTCTATGGCTACACCTTC | CASRSVRTGGSRLYGYTF
TRBJ2-7 | TRBV20-1 | once | . | TGCAGTGCTCAACAGGGCTACGAGCAGTACTTC | CSAQQGYEQYF
TRBJ2-5 | TRBV6-6 | . | . | TGTGCCAGCCAAAACAGCTTCAGCGAGACCCAGTACTTC | CASQNSFSETQYF
TRBJ1-2 | TRBV5-1 | . | . | TGCGCCAGCAGCGTCACAGGGTCGGACTATGGCTACACCTTC | CASSVTGSDYGYTF
TRBJ2-3 | TRBV5-4 | . | TRBD2 | TGTGCCAGCAGCAGGAGACTAGCGGGGGGGAGCACAGATACGCAGTATTTT | CASSRRLAGGSTDTQYF
TRBJ1-4 | TRBV30 | . | . | TGTGCCTGGAACTCGGACGGGGCAACTAATGAAAAACTGTTTTTT | CAWNSDGATNEKLFF
TRBJ2-7 | TRBV30 | . | . | TGTGCCTGGAGTTTCGACCGCGGCCTCGGCTACGAGCAGTACTTC | CAWSFDRGLGYEQYF
TRBJ2-1 | TRBV6-1 | . | TRBD2 | TGTGCCAGCAGGGGACTAGAGCCATCCAATGAGCAGTTCTTC | CASRGLEPSNEQFF
TRBJ1-1 | TRBV2 | . | . | TGTGCCAGCAGTGAAAACCGGGACACTGAAGCTTTCTTT | CASSENRDTEAFF
TRBJ1-2 | TRBV9 | . | TRBD1 | TGTGCCAGCAGCGTGACGGACAGGGTAGAAGGCTACACCTTC | CASSVTDRVEGYTF
TRBJ2-5 | TRBV10-3 | few | . | TGTGCCATCAGTGAGAGCCTTGGTGAAGAGACCCAGTACTTC | CAISESLGEETQYF
TRBJ2-3 | TRBV6-6 | . | . | TGTGCCACCCGAGGGGGAGGGCGAATTAGCACAGATACGCAGTATTTT | CATRGGGRISTDTQYF
TRBJ2-5 | TRBV4-1 | . | . | TGCGCCAGCAGCCAGACCCCGACAGCCCAAGAGACCCAGTACTTC | CASSQTPTAQETQYF
TRBJ1-5 | TRBV4-2 | once | TRBD1 | TGTGCCAGCAGCCAGGACAGGAGTAGCAATCAGCCCCAGCATTTT | CASSQDRSSNQPQHF
TRBJ2-1 | TRBV29-1 | . | TRBD2 | TGCAGCGTTGACTCTAGCGGGAGCGATGAGCAGTTCTTC | CSVDSSGSDEQFF
TRBJ2-7 | TRBV27 | . | . | TGTGCCAGCAGTTTGGAGGCGCGGACCTACGAGCAGTACTTC | CASSLEARTYEQYF
TRBJ2-7 | TRBV29-1 | once | . | TGCAGCGTTGGTCCGCGGGGAAGCTACGAGCAGTACTTC | CSVGPRGSYEQYF
TRBJ1-2 | TRBV28 | once | TRBD1 | TGTGCCAGCAGTTCAACAGGGGTGGCTGGCTACACCTTC | CASSSTGVAGYTF
TRBJ2-7 | TRBV29-1 | . | . | TGCAGCGTTGAGGCGGCCGGCCGGCAGTACTTC | CSVEAAGRQYF
TRBJ2-5 | TRBV30 | . | TRBD2 | TGTGCCTGGAGCCCGGGAGGAGGCGAGACCCAGTACTTC | CAWSPGGGETQYF
TRBJ2-2 | TRBV4-1 | . | . | TGCGCCAGCAGGAGATCTGCCACCGGGGAGCTGTTTTTT | CASRRSATGELFF
TRBJ1-6 | TRBV5-5 | . | . | TGTGCCAGCAGCTTACAGAATTCACCCCTCCACTTT | CASSLQNSPLHF
TRBJ2-1 | TRBV5-6 | . | . | TGTGCCAGCAGCTTGGGTTGGGGGCAGGCTTACAATGAGCAGTTCTTC | CASSLGWGQAYNEQFF
TRBJ2-3 | TRBV7-3 | once | TRBD1 | TGTGCCAGCAGCTTATGGGGACAGTCAATCACAGATACGCAGTATTTT | CASSLWGQSITDTQYF
TRBJ2-1 | TRBV28 | once | TRBD2 | TGTGCCAGCAGTTCTACCGGGACTAGCCGATACAATGAGCAGTTCTTC | CASSSTGTSRYNEQFF
TRBJ2-4 | TRBV2 | once | . | TGTGCCAGCAGTACAGGGAGCCTAGCCAAAAACATTCAGTACTTC | CASSTGSLAKNIQYF
TRBJ2-1 | TRBV7-2 | . | TRBD2 | TGTGCCAGCAGCCCTGAACTAGCGGGGGGGCGAGGGGAGCAGTTCTTC | CASSPELAGGRGEQFF
TRBJ2-1 | TRBV28 | . | . | TGTGCCAGCAGTTTAGCGGGACCCCAGGAGGATGAGCAGTTCTTC | CASSLAGPQEDEQFF
TRBJ2-7 | TRBV5-5 | . | TRBD2 | TGTGCCAGCAGAATTCTAGCGGGGGGACACGAGCAGTACTTC | CASRILAGGHEQYF